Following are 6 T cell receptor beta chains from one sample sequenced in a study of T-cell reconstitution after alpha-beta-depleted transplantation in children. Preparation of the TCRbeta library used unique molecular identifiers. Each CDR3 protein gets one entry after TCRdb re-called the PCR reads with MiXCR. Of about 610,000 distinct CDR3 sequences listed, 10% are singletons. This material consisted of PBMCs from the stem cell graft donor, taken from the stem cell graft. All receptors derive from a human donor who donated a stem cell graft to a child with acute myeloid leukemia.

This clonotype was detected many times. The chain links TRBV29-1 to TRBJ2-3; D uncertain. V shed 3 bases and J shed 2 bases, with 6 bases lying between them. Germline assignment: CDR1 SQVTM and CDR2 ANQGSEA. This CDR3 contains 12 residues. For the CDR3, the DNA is TGCAGCGTTGACCCGCACACAGATACGCAGTATTTT. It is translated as CSVDPHTDTQYF.

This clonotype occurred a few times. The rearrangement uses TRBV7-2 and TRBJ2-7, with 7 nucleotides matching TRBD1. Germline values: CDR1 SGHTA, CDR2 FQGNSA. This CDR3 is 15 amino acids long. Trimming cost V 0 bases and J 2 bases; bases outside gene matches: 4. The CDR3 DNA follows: TGTGCCAGCAGCTTAGCAGGGGGCGGCCCCTACGAGCAGTACTTC. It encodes CASSLAGGGPYEQYF.

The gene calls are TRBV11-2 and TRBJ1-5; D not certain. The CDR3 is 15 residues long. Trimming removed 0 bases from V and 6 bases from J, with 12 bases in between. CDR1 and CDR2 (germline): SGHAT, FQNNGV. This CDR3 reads CASSLDLGMGQPQHF. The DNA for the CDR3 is TGTGCCAGCAGCTTAGATTTGGGGATGGGTCAGCCCCAGCATTTT.

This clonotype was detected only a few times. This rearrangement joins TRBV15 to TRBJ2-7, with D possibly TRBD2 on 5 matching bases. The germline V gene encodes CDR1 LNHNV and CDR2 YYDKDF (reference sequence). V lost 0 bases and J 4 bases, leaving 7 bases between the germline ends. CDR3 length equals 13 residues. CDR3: CATSRDLAYEQYF. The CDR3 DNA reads TGTGCCACCAGCAGAGATTTAGCGTACGAGCAGTACTTC.

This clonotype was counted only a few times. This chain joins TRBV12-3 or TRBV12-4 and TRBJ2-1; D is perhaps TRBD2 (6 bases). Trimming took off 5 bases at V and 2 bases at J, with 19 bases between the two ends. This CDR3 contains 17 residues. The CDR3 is CASSTPLLAGAYNEQFF. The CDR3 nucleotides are TGTGCCAGCAGTACACCCTTACTAGCCGGGGCCTACAATGAGCAGTTCTTC.

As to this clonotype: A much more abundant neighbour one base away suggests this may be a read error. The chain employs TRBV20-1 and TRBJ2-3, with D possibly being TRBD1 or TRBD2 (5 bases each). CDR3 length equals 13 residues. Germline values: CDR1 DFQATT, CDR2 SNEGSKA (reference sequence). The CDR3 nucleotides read TGCAGCCGAGGGGCGGAAGTCCCAGATACGCAGTATTTT. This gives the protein CSRGAEVPDTQYF.